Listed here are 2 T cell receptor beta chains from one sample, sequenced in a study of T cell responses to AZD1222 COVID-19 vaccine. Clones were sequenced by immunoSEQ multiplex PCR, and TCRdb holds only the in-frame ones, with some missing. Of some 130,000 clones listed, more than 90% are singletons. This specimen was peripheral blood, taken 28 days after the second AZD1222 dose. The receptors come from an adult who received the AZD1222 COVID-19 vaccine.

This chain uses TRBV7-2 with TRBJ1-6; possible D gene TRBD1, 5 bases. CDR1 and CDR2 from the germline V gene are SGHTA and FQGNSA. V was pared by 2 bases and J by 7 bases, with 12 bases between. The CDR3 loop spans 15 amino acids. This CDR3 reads CASSLLGRGNSPLHF. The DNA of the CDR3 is TGTGCCAGCAGCTTACTTGGTAGGGGAAATTCACCCCTCCACTTT.

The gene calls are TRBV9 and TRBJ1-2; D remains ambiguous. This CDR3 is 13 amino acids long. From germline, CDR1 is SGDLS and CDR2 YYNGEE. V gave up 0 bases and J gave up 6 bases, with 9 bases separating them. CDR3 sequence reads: CASSVGQDNGYTF. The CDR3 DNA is TGTGCCAGCAGCGTAGGCCAGGATAATGGCTACACCTTC.